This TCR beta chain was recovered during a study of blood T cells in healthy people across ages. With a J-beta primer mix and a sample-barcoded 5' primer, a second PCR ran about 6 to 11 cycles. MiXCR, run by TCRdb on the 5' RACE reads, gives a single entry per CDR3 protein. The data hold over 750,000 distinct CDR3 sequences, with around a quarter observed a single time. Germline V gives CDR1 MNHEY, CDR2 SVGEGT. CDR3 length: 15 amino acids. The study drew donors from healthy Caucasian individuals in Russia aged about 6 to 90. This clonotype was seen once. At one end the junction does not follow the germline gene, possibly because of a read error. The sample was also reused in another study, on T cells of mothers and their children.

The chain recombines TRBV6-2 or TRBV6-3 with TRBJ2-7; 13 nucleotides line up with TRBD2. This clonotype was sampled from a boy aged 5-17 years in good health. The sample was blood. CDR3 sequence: CASGYSGLAGPEQYF. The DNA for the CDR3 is TGTGCCAGCGGTTACTCGGGACTAGCGGGACCCGAGCAGTACTTC.